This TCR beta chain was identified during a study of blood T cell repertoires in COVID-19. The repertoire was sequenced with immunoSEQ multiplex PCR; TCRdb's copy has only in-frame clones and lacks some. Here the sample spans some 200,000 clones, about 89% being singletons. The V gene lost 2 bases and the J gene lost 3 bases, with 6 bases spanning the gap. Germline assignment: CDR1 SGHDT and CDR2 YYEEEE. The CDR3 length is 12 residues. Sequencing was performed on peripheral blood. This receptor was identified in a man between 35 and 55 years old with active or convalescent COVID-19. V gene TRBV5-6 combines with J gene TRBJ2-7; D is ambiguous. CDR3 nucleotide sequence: TGTGCCAGCAGCTTCCAGTACTACGAGCAGTACTTC. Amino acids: CASSFQYYEQYF.